The following is a TCR beta chain sequence with its context. The junction departs from the called germline gene at one end, perhaps through a read error. This entry comes from a study of tumor-infiltrating lymphocytes in primary liver carcinoma. Researchers generated TCR beta cDNA from approximately 520 ng of total RNA, relying on a constant-region primer. Libraries of TCR beta came from three nested multiplex PCR rounds with slightly modified ARM-PCR. TCRdb recomputed calls from the multiplex PCR reads with MiXCR, one row per CDR3 protein. Here the sample spans approximately 80,000 distinct CDR3 sequences, 69% being singletons. Co-extraction of both nucleic acids (RNA and DNA) used 20-30 mg of unsorted bulk tissue. The sequenced sample consisted of tumor-adjacent normal liver tissue. This TCR was sampled from a man aged 40-55 years with primary liver carcinoma and hepatitis B virus infection.

The CDR3 DNA follows: TGTGTCAGCAGCTTAGACCCCGGGGCTAGCGGGAGGGAGCGTGAGCAATACTTC. Translation: CVSSLDPGASGREREQYF. This chain joins TRBV11-2 and TRBJ2-7; 12 nucleotides agree with TRBD2. This CDR3 spans 18 amino acids. The germline CDR1 and CDR2 sequences are SGHAT and FQNNGV.